These 27 T cell receptor beta chains were sequenced from one sample in a study of CD8 T cells in Susac syndrome. Reverse transcription of roughly 0.45 to 1 ug RNA was carried out with random hexamers. TCRdb re-derived calls from the immunoSEQ multiplex PCR reads in MiXCR, one entry per CDR3 protein. The table records around 220,000 distinct CDR3 sequences, about 93% of them present only once. Sequenced sample: CD8+ T cells from PBMCs. The receptors were sampled from a human donor with multiple sclerosis.

This clonotype has more than one count but fewer than ten. The V call is TRBV7-2, the J call TRBJ2-7; 7 bases map to TRBD2. Looked up from germline, CDR1 is SGHTA and CDR2 is FQGNSA. V was pared by 5 bases and J by 2 bases, with 12 bases of the junction left unmatched. The length of the CDR3 is 16 residues. The CDR3 region is CASSPTPAGTTYEQYF. The CDR3 DNA reads as TGTGCCAGCAGCCCAACCCCCGCCGGGACTACCTACGAGCAGTACTTC.

The gene calls are TRBV27 and TRBJ2-7, with 7 bases matching TRBD2. J gave up 6 bases and V 5 bases, and 7 bases lay outside the gene matches. The germline CDR1 and CDR2 sequences are MNHEY and SMNVEV (reference sequence). The CDR3 has 13 amino acids. CDR3 in amino acids: CASSIQRGSEQYF. CDR3 bases: TGTGCCAGCAGTATCCAGCGGGGTAGCGAGCAGTACTTC.

The chain employs TRBV27 and TRBJ2-3, with 7 nucleotides matching TRBD2. The trim removed 3 bases at V and 5 bases at J, leaving 8 bases unmatched. The germline V gene has CDR1 MNHEY and CDR2 SMNVEV (reference sequence). The CDR3 sequence is 15 residues long. CDR3 region: CASSLLGGGVDTQYF. The CDR3 coding sequence is TGTGCCAGCAGTTTGCTGGGCGGGGGAGTAGATACGCAGTATTTT.

The CDR3: CSAKGASGGNEQFF. The CDR3, as DNA: TGCAGTGCTAAAGGGGCTAGCGGGGGGAATGAGCAGTTCTTC. The chain is built from TRBV20-1 and TRBJ2-1, with TRBD2 matching over 11 bases. With 4 bases clipped from V and 7 bases from J, the junction kept 6 bases outside the gene matches. The CDR3 is made up of 14 amino acids. The germline V gene encodes CDR1 DFQATT and CDR2 SNEGSKA (reference sequence).

The J gene is TRBJ2-7, the V gene TRBV7-9; 8 bases are a match to TRBD2. CDR1 is SEHNR and CDR2 is FQNEAQ in the germline V gene (reference sequence). This CDR3 has 16 amino acids. The V gene end was trimmed by 5 bases and the J gene end by 1 base; junction bases not matched to a gene: 10. This CDR3 is CASSKSGGGISYEQYF. For the CDR3, the DNA is TGTGCCAGCAGCAAATCCGGCGGGGGGATTTCCTACGAGCAGTACTTC.

V usage is TRBV6-5 and J usage is TRBJ2-5; maybe TRBD1 (6 bases). This CDR3 is built from 14 residues. Germline V gene data show CDR1 as MNHEY and CDR2 as SVGAGI. The V and J ends lost 0 bases and 4 bases respectively, with 9 bases between them. CDR3 amino acids: CASSYSIQGETQYF. CDR3 in DNA: TGTGCCAGCAGTTACTCTATACAGGGAGAGACCCAGTACTTC.

This sequence joins TRBV30 and TRBJ1-4; 7 nucleotides align to TRBD1. V was clipped by 1 base and J by 13 bases; unmatched bases: 3. The CDR3 consists of 11 residues. CDR1 is GTSNPN and CDR2 is SVGIG in the germline V gene (reference sequence). The CDR3 is CAWSARGGLFF. CDR3 nucleotides: TGTGCCTGGAGTGCCAGGGGGGGACTGTTTTTT. Supplemented by reference TRBV30 and TRBJ1-4, the full variable domain reads SQTIHQWPATLVQPVGSPLSLECTVEGTSNPNLYWYRQAAGRGLQLLFYSVGIGQISSEVPQNLSASRPQDRQFILSSKKLLLSDSGFYLCAWSARGGLFFGSGTQLSVL.

This clonotype was detected only once. This rearrangement joins TRBV6-6 to TRBJ1-6; D call uncertain. V was trimmed by 8 bases and J by 6 bases, leaving 11 bases between them. Germline assignment: CDR1 MNHNY and CDR2 SVGAGI (reference sequence). This CDR3 contains 13 residues. The CDR3 here is CASRRQPNSPLHF. The CDR3 DNA reads as TGTGCCAGCCGGCGTCAGCCTAATTCACCCCTCCACTTT.

The chain links TRBV15 to TRBJ1-1; D remains ambiguous. This CDR3 has 15 residues. V was pared by 2 bases and J by 0 bases, with 10 bases between. From germline, CDR1 is LNHNV and CDR2 YYDKDF (reference sequence). As DNA, the CDR3 is TGTGCCACCAGCAGACGAGGAGGGATGAACACTGAAGCTTTCTTT. It is translated as CATSRRGGMNTEAFF.

This sequence joins TRBV18 and TRBJ2-3; D gene ambiguous. The V and J ends lost 7 bases and 9 bases respectively, with 8 bases between them. The germline V gene encodes CDR1 KGHSH and CDR2 LQKENI. CDR3 length: 10 amino acids. CDR3 region: CASCRTTQYF. For the CDR3, the DNA is TGTGCCAGCTGTCGTACGACGCAGTATTTT.

This chain uses TRBV2 with TRBJ2-1; D unclear. Germline values: CDR1 SNHLY, CDR2 FYNNEI. The CDR3 consists of 13 residues. Trimming removed 8 bases from V and 9 bases from J, with 17 bases in between. The CDR3 sequence: CASRVSLDGEQFF. The CDR3 DNA follows: TGTGCCAGCCGAGTCAGCCTCGACGGTGAGCAGTTCTTC.

The chain has TRBV27 and TRBJ2-7, with 8 bases lining up with TRBD2. CDR3 length equals 15 residues. The germline CDR1 and CDR2 sequences are MNHEY and SMNVEV (reference sequence). Trimming cost V 2 bases and J 0 bases; bases outside gene matches: 3. CDR3 bases: TGTGCCAGCAGTTTACTCCTAGCGGGCTCCTACGAGCAGTACTTC. Protein sequence: CASSLLLAGSYEQYF.

This clonotype was found once. The rearrangement uses TRBV12-3 or TRBV12-4 and TRBJ2-1, with TRBD2 matching over 8 bases. The V and J ends lost 7 bases and 3 bases, in that order; junction bases with no gene match: 8. The CDR3 is 15 amino acids. For the CDR3, the DNA is TGTGCCAGCACCCAGACGAGCGGGGGCTACAATGAGCAGTTCTTC. Its translation: CASTQTSGGYNEQFF.

V and J are TRBV24-1 and TRBJ2-1; 9 positions match TRBD2. Germline values: CDR1 KGHDR, CDR2 SFDVKD. J lost 7 bases, V lost 9 bases, and 6 bases had no gene match. This CDR3 spans 13 amino acids. The CDR3 is CATSLAGSNEQFF. The CDR3 DNA reads as TGTGCCACCTCCCTAGCGGGGTCAAATGAGCAGTTCTTC.

This clonotype was seen just once. This sequence joins TRBV5-1 and TRBJ2-3; no definite D call. CDR3 length: 15 amino acids. V lost 0 bases and J 5 bases, leaving 13 bases between the germline ends. Per the germline V gene, CDR1 is SGHRS and CDR2 is YFSETQ. Here the CDR3 DNA reads TGCGCCAGCAGCTTGGAAGGCAGGTGGGGAGATACGCAGTATTTT. Its protein is CASSLEGRWGDTQYF.

CDR3 in DNA: TGTGCCAGCAGTTTATTTGCTAGCAGGGGCTACACAGATACGCAGTATTTT. Translating gives CASSLFASRGYTDTQYF. This rearrangement joins TRBV27 to TRBJ2-3; possible D gene TRBD1, 6 bases. The CDR3 has 17 amino acids. V was cut by 1 base and J by 2 bases, with 16 bases left in between. Germline V gene data show CDR1 as MNHEY and CDR2 as SMNVEV (reference sequence).

V is TRBV3-1 and J is TRBJ2-1; the D gene is possibly TRBD1 (5 bases). This CDR3 spans 15 amino acids. CDR1 LGHDT and CDR2 YNNKEL come from the germline V gene (reference sequence). V shed 7 bases and J shed 3 bases, with 16 bases lying between them. CDR3 loop: CASTTGIGFYNEQFF. The CDR3, as DNA: TGTGCCAGCACCACAGGAATAGGGTTCTACAATGAGCAGTTCTTC.

The chain links TRBV13 to TRBJ2-1, with D hard to call. Trimming removed 2 bases from V and 12 bases from J, with 14 bases in between. The CDR3 covers 13 residues. The germline V gene has CDR1 PRHDT and CDR2 FYEKMQ (reference sequence). CDR3 sequence reads: CASSLSVDLVQFF. The CDR3 DNA reads as TGTGCCAGCAGCTTATCGGTGGACCTTGTGCAGTTCTTC.

This clonotype was seen once. This chain connects TRBV30 to TRBJ1-3, with D perhaps matching TRBD1 (6 bases). The CDR3 extends over 13 amino acids. From germline, CDR1 is GTSNPN and CDR2 SVGIG (reference sequence). Trimming pared 4 bases from V and 1 base from J, leaving 8 bases between. CDR3 coding DNA: TGTGCCTGGATGGGGGCATCTGGAAACACCATATATTTT. Translating gives CAWMGASGNTIYF.

V usage is TRBV11-2 and J usage is TRBJ2-7, with TRBD2 matching 7 bases. Trimming took 5 bases from V and 2 from J; bases not matched to a gene: 9. In germline, CDR1 is SGHAT, CDR2 FQNNGV. CDR3 length: 15 residues. The CDR3 sequence is CASSPAGTTPYEQYF. In DNA, the CDR3 is TGTGCCAGCAGCCCGGCCGGGACTACACCCTACGAGCAGTACTTC.

This chain joins TRBV7-8 and TRBJ1-5; D is ambiguous. The V gene lost 1 base and the J gene lost 0 bases, with 7 bases spanning the gap. The length of the CDR3 is 15 residues. Germline V gene lookup returns CDR1 SGHVS and CDR2 FQNEAQ. The CDR3 loop is CASSLDAYSNQPQHF. In DNA form, the CDR3 reads TGTGCCAGCAGCTTAGATGCTTATAGCAATCAGCCCCAGCATTTT.

The chain links TRBV20-1 to TRBJ2-1, with 10 positions matching TRBD2. J was trimmed by 4 bases and V by 0 bases; bases with no gene match: 12. CDR1 is DFQATT, CDR2 SNEGSKA, per germline (reference sequence). This CDR3 contains 18 residues. The CDR3 DNA follows: TGCAGTGCTAGAGATCTAGCGGGAGTTGTGGTCCGGTACAATGAGCAGTTCTTC. It encodes CSARDLAGVVVRYNEQFF.

The chain employs TRBV19 and TRBJ2-5; TRBD2 aligns across 15 bases. This CDR3 is 18 amino acids long. Germline CDR1 reads LNHDA; CDR2 reads SQIVND (reference sequence). The junction had 8 bases not matched to a gene; V was cut back by 1 base and J by 5 bases. CDR3 DNA sequence: TGTGCCAGTAGTATAGGGACTAGCGGGAGGGCCCTCCGGGAGACCCAGTACTTC. This gives the protein CASSIGTSGRALRETQYF.

This clonotype was picked up a small number of times. CDR3 sequence: CSVEDSYEQYF. CDR3 DNA sequence: TGCAGCGTTGAGGATAGCTACGAGCAGTACTTC. This chain links TRBV29-1 with TRBJ2-7, with D unresolved. The CDR3 extends over 11 amino acids. Germline loops: CDR1 SQVTM, CDR2 ANQGSEA. V lost 3 bases, J lost 3 bases, and 6 bases lay in between.

This clonotype has only one observation. The chain joins TRBV4-3 to TRBJ2-7; 7 nucleotides align to TRBD1. The V gene's germline CDR1 is LGHNA and CDR2 YSLEER. The CDR3 consists of 16 residues. J gave up 2 bases and V 0 bases, and 7 bases lay outside the gene matches. In nucleotides, the CDR3 is TGCGCCAGCAGCCAAGATCGGGCCGGGACAGCCTACGAGCAGTACTTC. Residues: CASSQDRAGTAYEQYF.

This sequence joins TRBV18 and TRBJ1-2; 9 bases agree with TRBD1. After removal of 3 bases from V and 4 bases from J, the junction contained 3 bases not matched to a gene. The germline V gene encodes CDR1 KGHSH and CDR2 LQKENI. This CDR3 comprises 14 residues. CDR3 loop: CASSPGQGSYGYTF. Here the CDR3 DNA reads TGTGCCAGCTCACCGGGACAGGGATCCTATGGCTACACCTTC.

V and J are TRBV5-6 and TRBJ1-2; tentatively, D is TRBD1 (5 bases). CDR3 length: 15 residues. Trimming pared 4 bases from V and 8 bases from J, leaving 21 bases between. Germline CDR1 is SGHDT and CDR2 is YYEEEE. The CDR3 bases are TGTGCCAGCAGCATCCTGCGGGACGATCTGGGAGGCTACACCTTC. Amino acids: CASSILRDDLGGYTF.